This T cell receptor (beta chain) was sequenced for a study of blood T cells in healthy people across ages. Alongside a J-beta primer mix, a sample-barcoded 5' primer served in a second PCR lasting roughly 6 to 11 cycles. TCRdb analysed the 5' RACE reads with MiXCR anew, one entry per CDR3 protein. The data hold about 900,000 distinct CDR3 sequences, with 40% to 60% observed a single time. The CDR3 runs to 15 residues. The J segment lost 5 bases and the V segment lost 7 bases, leaving 11 bases of the junction unmatched. Germline V gene sequence: CDR1 MDHEN, CDR2 SYDVKM. This clonotype was counted only a few times.

The receptor was derived from a man aged 25-45 years in good health. This sequence joins TRBV28 and TRBJ2-7, with 10 bases identical to TRBD1. The sequenced material came from blood. In nucleotides, the CDR3 is TGTGCCAGCAACCAAGCCGGGACAGGGGACCACGAGCAGTACTTC. Protein product: CASNQAGTGDHEQYF.